Listed below are T cell receptor beta chains from one sample, sequenced in a study of T cells in localized non-small cell lung cancer. TCRdb's table, derived via immunoSEQ multiplex PCR, lists solely in-frame clones and lacks some. The table includes about 40,000 clones, around nine tenths detected once. The material was peripheral blood, obtained before any cancer treatment. Receptor source: a man aged 18 to 49 with stage I lung adenocarcinoma. CDR3s include the opening cysteine and the closing phenylalanine or tryptophan. The D gene is left open where the match is weak. Some rows have no size entry. The others give once, few or many, or a class for an expanded clone.

TRBV19	-	TRBJ1-1	-	TGTGCCAGTAGTATCCAGGGTACACTCCCCCTCTTT	CASSIQGTLPLF
TRBV19	TRBD2	TRBJ2-3	-	TGTGCCAGTAGTGCCCGGGAGGGAGATACGCAGTATTTT	CASSAREGDTQYF
TRBV5-1	TRBD1	TRBJ1-1	-	TGCGCCAGCAGCTTCCAGGGGGCTGACACTGAAGCTTTCTTT	CASSFQGADTEAFF
TRBV4-2	-	TRBJ2-2	-	TGTGCCAGCAGCCAAGATAGGGCCCTTGGGAGGGAGCTGTTTTTT	CASSQDRALGRELFF
TRBV7-9	-	TRBJ2-7	-	TGTGCCAGCAGCGAATCATACGAGCAGTACTTC	CASSESYEQYF
TRBV19	TRBD1	TRBJ2-1	-	TGTGCCAGTAGTCCCTCACAGGGGGCAACGGAGCAGTTCTTC	CASSPSQGATEQFF
TRBV7-3	-	TRBJ2-5	-	TGTGCCAGCAGCGCACGGGGTCAAGAGACCCAGTACTTC	CASSARGQETQYF
TRBV10-3	TRBD1	TRBJ2-3	-	TGTGCCATCGGGACAGGGGGTTCAGATACGCAGTATTTT	CAIGTGGSDTQYF
TRBV10-3	-	TRBJ1-2	once	TGTGCCATCAGTGGGGACACCAGCTTTGGAGGCTACACCTTC	CAISGDTSFGGYTF
TRBV5-4	-	TRBJ2-1	-	TGTGCCAGCAGCTTGGTGGCGGGAACCTACAATGAGCAGTTCTTC	CASSLVAGTYNEQFF
TRBV11-1	-	TRBJ1-6	-	TGTGCCAGCAGCTTATCTCCACTCTCGGATTCACCCCTCCACTTT	CASSLSPLSDSPLHF
TRBV4-2	-	TRBJ1-6	-	TGTGCCAGCAGCCAGGGAATCCCGGCACCCCTCCACTTT	CASSQGIPAPLHF
TRBV5-1	-	TRBJ2-5	once	TGCGCCAGCAGCCCTTCACTCCGGGAGACCCAGTACTTC	CASSPSLRETQYF
TRBV28	TRBD1	TRBJ2-7	-	TGTGCCAGCAGTCAACCGGGACAGAGAGTCTACGAGCAGTACTTC	CASSQPGQRVYEQYF
TRBV5-4	-	TRBJ1-1	-	TGTGCCAGCAGCTTGATTGGGGGGAACACTGAAGCTTTCTTT	CASSLIGGNTEAFF
TRBV2	-	TRBJ2-2	-	TGTGCCAGCAGTGCGGGACCGCTCGGGGAGCTGTTTTTT	CASSAGPLGELFF
TRBV30	TRBD2	TRBJ2-3	-	TGTGCCTGGAGCGAGACTAGCTACGGCACAGATACGCAGTATTTT	CAWSETSYGTDTQYF
TRBV4-3	-	TRBJ1-1	-	TGCGCCAGCAGCCAAGACACGAGGACAGTCGCTTTCTTT	CASSQDTRTVAFF
TRBV19	-	TRBJ2-3	-	TGTGCCAGTACGATTAGGTCGGCTAGCACAGATACGCAGTATTTT	CASTIRSASTDTQYF
TRBV30	-	TRBJ1-1	-	TGTGCCTGGAGTGTACTGGCTAACACTGAAGCTTTCTTT	CAWSVLANTEAFF
TRBV7-9	TRBD1	TRBJ1-5	-	TGTGCCAGCAGCCCCGGGACAGATGCAATTAGCAATCAGCCCCAGCATTTT	CASSPGTDAISNQPQHF
TRBV6-1	-	TRBJ1-4	once	TGTGCCAGCAGTACCCGCCAAAGTGAAAAACTGTTTTTT	CASSTRQSEKLFF
TRBV4-1	TRBD1	TRBJ1-2	-	TGCGCCAGCAGGGGACAGGGCCGTGACTATTATGGCTACACCTTC	CASRGQGRDYYGYTF
TRBV5-6	-	TRBJ1-1	-	TGTGCCAGCAGCGCCGAGACAGGCATGAACACTGAAGCTTTCTTT	CASSAETGMNTEAFF
TRBV7-8	TRBD2	TRBJ2-5	once	TGTGCCAGCAGCTTATGGGGCCGGCTAGCGGGGGACCAAGAGACCCAGTACTTC	CASSLWGRLAGDQETQYF
TRBV28	TRBD1	TRBJ1-3	-	TGTGCCAGCACCGGAGAGACAGGGGTGGGAAACACCATATATTTT	CASTGETGVGNTIYF
TRBV11-3	TRBD1	TRBJ1-4	-	TGTGCCAGCAGCGAGACAGGGAGTGAAAAACTGTTTTTT	CASSETGSEKLFF
TRBV9	TRBD1	TRBJ1-1	-	TGTGCCAGCAGCGAAGGTGGGGACAGGGCGGCTGAAGCTTTCTTT	CASSEGGDRAAEAFF
TRBV19	-	TRBJ1-2	-	TGTGCCAGTAGTATAGATTCGGGGAACTATGGCTACACCTTC	CASSIDSGNYGYTF
TRBV5-3	-	TRBJ1-6	-	TGTGCCAGAAATGCGGGGTGGGGGATTGGGGTTTATAATTCACCCCTCCACTTT	CARNAGWGIGVYNSPLHF
TRBV30	-	TRBJ2-3	-	TGTGCCTGGAGTGTACGGGAACCTAGCACAGATACGCAGTATTTT	CAWSVREPSTDTQYF
TRBV6-1	-	TRBJ2-7	-	TGTGCCGTATCCGGGACACAGTCCTACGAGCAGTACTTC	CAVSGTQSYEQYF
TRBV29-1	-	TRBJ1-1	-	TGCAGCGTTGAAGGACAGTCCCCCGGGGAAGCTTTCTTT	CSVEGQSPGEAFF
TRBV18	TRBD2	TRBJ2-3	-	TGTGCCAGCTCACCGGGACTAGCGGGGGCAGATACGCAGTATTTT	CASSPGLAGADTQYF
TRBV19	-	TRBJ1-2	-	TGTGCCAGTAGTATAGGAGTTGGGGGGGCTGTCGGAGGCTACACCTTC	CASSIGVGGAVGGYTF
TRBV9	-	TRBJ2-1	-	TGTGCCAGCAGCGTAGGGACGGGAAATGAGCAGTTCTTC	CASSVGTGNEQFF
TRBV19	-	TRBJ1-2	-	TGTGCCAGTAGTCAGAACGGCTTAGATTCTAACTATGGCTACACCTTC	CASSQNGLDSNYGYTF
TRBV6-5	-	TRBJ1-5	-	TGTGCCAGCAGTTATGGCGGGGGCAATCAGCCCCAGCATTTT	CASSYGGGNQPQHF
TRBV7-9	TRBD1	TRBJ2-7	few	TGTGCCAGCAGCTTAGCCGGGACAGGCCCCGAGCAGTACTTC	CASSLAGTGPEQYF
TRBV19	-	TRBJ1-1	-	TGTGCCAGTAGTATTCGGGAGACCTGGAACACTGAAGCTTTCTTT	CASSIRETWNTEAFF
TRBV5-4	-	TRBJ1-1	-	TGTGCCAGCAGCTTGGGGGCGGGAACTAACACTGAAGCTTTCTTT	CASSLGAGTNTEAFF
TRBV19	-	TRBJ1-1	-	TGTGCCAGTAGTCCACAGGGAAACACTGAAGCTTTCTTT	CASSPQGNTEAFF
TRBV12-5	-	TRBJ2-5	-	TGTGCTAGTGGTTTTCGAGCTGGCGGCCAAGAGACCCAGTACTTC	CASGFRAGGQETQYF
TRBV2	-	TRBJ2-1	-	TGTGCCAGCAGGAAAGGGAACAATGAGCAGTTCTTC	CASRKGNNEQFF
TRBV11-2	TRBD1	TRBJ2-7	-	TGTGCCAGCAGCGCTATTTCGACAGGGGGCGCGTCCTACGAGCAGTACTTC	CASSAISTGGASYEQYF